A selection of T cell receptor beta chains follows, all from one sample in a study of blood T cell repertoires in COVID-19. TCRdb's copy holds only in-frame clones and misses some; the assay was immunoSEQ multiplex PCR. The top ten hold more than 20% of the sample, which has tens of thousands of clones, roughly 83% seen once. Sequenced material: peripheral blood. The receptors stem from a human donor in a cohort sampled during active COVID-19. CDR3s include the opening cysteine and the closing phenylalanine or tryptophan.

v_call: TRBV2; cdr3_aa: CASSGQGSEQYF
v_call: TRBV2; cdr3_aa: CASSDSLAGGETQYF
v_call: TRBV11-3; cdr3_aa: CASSLGLAGGDTQYF
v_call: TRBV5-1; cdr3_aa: CASSLTGASYEQYF
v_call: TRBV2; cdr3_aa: CASSEPASGRQGEQFF
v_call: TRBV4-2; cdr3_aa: CASSRLHNEQFF
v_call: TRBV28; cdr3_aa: CATRQGSSYEQYF
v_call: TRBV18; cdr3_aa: CASSPGTSGFDTQYF
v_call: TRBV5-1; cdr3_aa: CASSSRWPRAEEQFF
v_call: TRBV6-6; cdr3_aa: CASSYTDRGYGYTF
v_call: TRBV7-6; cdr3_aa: CASSLGGRATGELFF
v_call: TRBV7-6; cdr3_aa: CASSLTDRGIYEQYF
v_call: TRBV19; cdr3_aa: CASTGTGSYTGELFF
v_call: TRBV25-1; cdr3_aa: CASSEWDSEAFF
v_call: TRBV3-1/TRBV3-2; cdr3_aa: CASSSPGATEAFF
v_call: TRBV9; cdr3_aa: CASSARIKFASYNEQFF
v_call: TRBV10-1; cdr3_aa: CASTLVRADTYGYTF
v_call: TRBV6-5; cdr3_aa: CASTTPGGFEAFF
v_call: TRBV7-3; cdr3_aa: CASSQGAEQYF
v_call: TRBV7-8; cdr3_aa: CASRPPQREGPHEQFF
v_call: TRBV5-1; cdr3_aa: CASSFPAGGGDTQYF
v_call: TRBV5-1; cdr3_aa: CASSSRETASYNEQFF
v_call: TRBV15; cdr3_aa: CATSRDLGGEQFF
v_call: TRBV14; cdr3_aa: CASSQGRFFTDTQYF
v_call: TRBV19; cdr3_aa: CASSILRRQGVSYEQYF
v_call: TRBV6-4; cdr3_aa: CASSDWLAKNIQYF
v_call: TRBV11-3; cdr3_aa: CASSLGLEDEQFF